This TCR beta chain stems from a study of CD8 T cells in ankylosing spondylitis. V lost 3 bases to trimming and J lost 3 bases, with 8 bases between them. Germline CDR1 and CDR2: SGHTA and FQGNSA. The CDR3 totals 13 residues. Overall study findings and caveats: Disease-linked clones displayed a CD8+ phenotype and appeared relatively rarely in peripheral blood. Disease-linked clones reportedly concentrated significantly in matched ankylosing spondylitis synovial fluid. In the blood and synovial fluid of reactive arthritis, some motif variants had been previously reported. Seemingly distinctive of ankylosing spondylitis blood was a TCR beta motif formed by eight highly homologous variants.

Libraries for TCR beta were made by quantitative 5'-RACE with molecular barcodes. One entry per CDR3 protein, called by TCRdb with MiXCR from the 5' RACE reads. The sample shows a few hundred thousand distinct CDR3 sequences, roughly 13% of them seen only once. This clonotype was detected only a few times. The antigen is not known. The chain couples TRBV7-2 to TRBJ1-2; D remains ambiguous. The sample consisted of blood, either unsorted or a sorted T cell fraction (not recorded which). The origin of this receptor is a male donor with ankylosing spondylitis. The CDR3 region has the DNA TGTGCCAGCAGCTTTACTCCAGACTATGGCTACACCTTC. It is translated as CASSFTPDYGYTF. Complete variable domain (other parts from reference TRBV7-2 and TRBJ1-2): GAGVSQSPSNKVTEKGKDVELRCDPISGHTALYWYRQSLGQGLEFLIYFQGNSAPDKSGLPSDRFSAERTGGSVSTLTIQRTQQEDSAVYLCASSFTPDYGYTFGSGTRLTVV.